This TCR beta chain stems from a study of cytomegalovirus exposure and HLA in healthy donors. Regarding the study as a whole: HLA-A and HLA-B allele assignments for most subjects were reportedly predicted accurately using TCR beta sequences. Information on immune exposure was restricted to one variable (CMV serostatus). TCR association rates varied by HLA locus in a later analysis, with DRB1 highest and HLA-C lowest.

V was cut by 0 bases and J by 2 bases, with 15 bases left in between. CDR3 length equals 17 residues. Germline values: CDR1 MGHRA, CDR2 YSYEKL. Comments on this clone: Its antigen is undetermined.

In the PCR, 60 Vbeta and 13 Jbeta primers were used. Data came from immunoSEQ multiplex PCR; TCRdb stores just in-frame clones and leaves some out. The sample consists of about 97,000 clones, around 77% of them appearing once. V gene TRBV4-1 combines with J gene TRBJ2-3; D may be TRBD1 (5 bases). The sequence was collected from a male donor in good health and CMV-seropositive. Sequencing was done on a sample of PBMCs. CDR3 sequence reads: CASSQDQTSTVTDTQYF. The CDR3 DNA reads as TGCGCCAGCAGCCAAGATCAGACCTCGACAGTCACAGATACGCAGTATTTT.